Listed here is a single T cell receptor beta chain. The CDR3 extends over 15 amino acids. Germline-derived CDR1 and CDR2 are SGHVS and FQNEAQ. Trimming cost V 5 bases and J 2 bases; bases outside gene matches: 6. The sample is drawn from a study of blood T cell repertoires in COVID-19. Study overall: Sites across the United States, Italy and Spain contributed samples from acute and convalescent COVID-19. T cells, B-cell-depleted T cells, or PBMCs supplied cDNA or gDNA.

In the source study's methods: Using reference gene primer amplification, nucleated cell counts were estimated. Assay: immunoSEQ multiplex PCR; the TCRdb copy retains only in-frame clones and omits some. V and J calls and clone size come straight from that table; D and trimming were deduced from the DNA. The repertoire consists of about 170,000 clones, with approximately 87% occurring once and the leading ten covering roughly 11%. Followed over time, Seattle patients had been enrolled while infection was active. The origin of this receptor is a woman in her fifties or sixties with COVID-19, enrolled during active disease. Sample: peripheral blood. The V gene is TRBV7-8, the J gene TRBJ1-5; 7 bases are a match to TRBD1. The CDR3 DNA reads as TGTGCCAGCAGCCAAGGGGGCAGGGGCAATCAGCCCCAGCATTTT. Translated: CASSQGGRGNQPQHF.